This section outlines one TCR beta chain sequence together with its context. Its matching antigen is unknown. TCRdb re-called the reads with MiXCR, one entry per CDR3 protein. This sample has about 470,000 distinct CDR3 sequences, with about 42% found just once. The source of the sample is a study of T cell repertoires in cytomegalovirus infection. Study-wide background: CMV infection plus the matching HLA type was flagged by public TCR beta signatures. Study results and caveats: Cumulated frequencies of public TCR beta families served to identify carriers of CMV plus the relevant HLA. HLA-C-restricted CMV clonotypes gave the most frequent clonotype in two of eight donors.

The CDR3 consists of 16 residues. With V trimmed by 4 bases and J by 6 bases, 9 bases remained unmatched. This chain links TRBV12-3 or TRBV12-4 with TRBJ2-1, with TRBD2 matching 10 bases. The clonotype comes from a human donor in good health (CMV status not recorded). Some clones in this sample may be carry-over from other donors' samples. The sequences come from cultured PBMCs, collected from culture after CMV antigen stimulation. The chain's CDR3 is CASSYQAGGPGNEQFF. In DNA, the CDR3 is TGTGCCAGCAGTTACCAAGCGGGGGGGCCTGGCAATGAGCAGTTCTTC.